This TCR beta chain is drawn from a study of blood T cell repertoires in COVID-19. Study as a whole: Acute and convalescent COVID-19 samples came from the United States, Italy and Spain.

This CDR3 contains 19 residues. V was shortened by 0 bases and J by 1 base, with 22 bases between the two germline ends. Germline CDR1 reads SGHRS; CDR2 reads YFSETQ. Original processing methods: Reference gene primer amplification yielded estimated nucleated cell counts. This table comes from immunoSEQ multiplex PCR, and its TCRdb copy is limited to in-frame clones, with some not included. V and J calls and clone size are copied from that table; D and trimming were computed from the DNA. The data hold under 300,000 clones, with roughly 89% observed a single time. Sequenced material: peripheral blood. The origin of this receptor is a woman aged 40 to 50 who had recovered from COVID-19. The gene calls are TRBV5-1 and TRBJ1-1, with D perhaps TRBD1 (6 bases). CDR3 nucleotides: TGCGCCAGCAGCTTGGTCGGGCTGAGAGATTCCAGGGGGAACACTGAAGCTTTCTTT. Residues: CASSLVGLRDSRGNTEAFF.